This T cell receptor beta chain was identified during a study of early T cells in non-severe SARS-CoV-2 infection. The study's findings and limits: Database matching using VDJdb favored anti-spike CD8 responses, with private and CD4 specificities left missing.

This CDR3 has 13 amino acids. Per the germline V gene, CDR1 is MDHEN and CDR2 is SYDVKM. The germline V and J ends were trimmed by 7 bases and 2 bases, with 10 bases remaining between them. Concerning this clonotype itself: Its cognate antigen is unknown.

Using its own MiXCR run on the 5' RACE reads, TCRdb lists one record per CDR3 protein. Of nearly 45,000 distinct CDR3 sequences in the sample, approximately 10% are singletons; the top ten hold 20% to 25%. This clonotype originated in an adult who was a healthcare worker with PCR-confirmed SARS-CoV-2 infection or an uninfected control (not recorded which). The rearrangement links TRBV28 to TRBJ2-3, with D possibly TRBD2 on 5 matching bases. The sample comprised whole blood. The CDR3 is CASKDSYTDTQYF. The CDR3 DNA follows: TGTGCCAGCAAGGACTCCTACACAGATACGCAGTATTTT.